This TCR beta chain was recovered during a study of glioma-infiltrating T cells. This CDR3 is 12 amino acids long. Trimming cost V 7 bases and J 10 bases, with 14 bases left between them. CDR1 MDHEN and CDR2 SYDVKM come from the germline V gene. Using RNA template, CDR3s of TCR alpha and beta were amplified with iRepertoire arm-PCR. In TCRdb, the multiplex PCR reads were re-called with MiXCR into one record per CDR3 protein. In the table there are around 140,000 distinct CDR3 sequences, 39% of which are singletons. This clonotype was seen many times. Its antigen is unknown. Broader study findings: Above-expected tissue-blood divergence occurred in all gliomas, most in low-grade ones. Very few CDR3 sequences were shared between tissue and blood.

The receptor was isolated from a human donor with low-grade glioma or glioblastoma, undergoing nonglioma brain surgery, or in good health (not recorded which). The V call is TRBV28, the J call TRBJ1-5, with D unresolved. Source material: glioma tissue, nonneoplastic brain tissue, or PBMCs (not recorded which). The CDR3 DNA reads as TGTGCCAGCACCCCTGATGAGGGACCCCAGCATTTT. This sequence encodes CASTPDEGPQHF.